This T cell receptor beta chain emerged from a study of OX40 agonist ivuxolimab in advanced cancers. Clones were sequenced by immunoSEQ multiplex PCR, and TCRdb holds only the in-frame ones, with some missing. The sample contains 55,000 to 75,000 clones, roughly nine tenths of which appear only once. The CDR3 loop spans 17 amino acids. Losses at the gene ends were 6 bases for V and 1 base for J; bases not matched to a gene: 10. With respect to this clone: The target antigen is unknown.

Blood got drawn at baseline, again on cycle 4 day 1, and then on cycle 7 day 1. The study's findings and limits: Clonal expansion by week 6 occurred in CD4+ and CD8+ blood T cells (at 0.1 to 3.0 mg/kg).

Material: CD4+ or CD8+ T cells sorted from blood, obtained in a trial of the OX40 agonist ivuxolimab. The chain employs TRBV23-1 and TRBJ1-5; TRBD1 aligns across 9 bases. TRBV23-1 carries the ORF label, with uncertain function. The sequence derives from an adult with an advanced solid tumor such as melanoma, head and neck, liver or kidney cancer. The CDR3 loop is CASSQEGDRASNQPQHF. In DNA form, the CDR3 reads TGCGCCAGCAGCCAAGAAGGGGACAGGGCGAGCAATCAGCCCCAGCATTTT.